This T cell receptor beta chain comes out of a study of blood T cell repertoires in COVID-19. Here immunoSEQ multiplex PCR was the method, and the copy in TCRdb shows in-frame clones only, minus some. Of 250,000 to 300,000 clones listed, 80% to 85% are singletons. Self-reported history from a screening survey and questionnaire set each donor's cohort. V lost 4 bases and J lost 7, with 14 bases in between. The CDR3 spans 14 residues. The germline V gene has CDR1 LGHDT and CDR2 YNNKEL (reference sequence). The receptor's source is a man aged 35 to 55 who had been exposed to COVID-19. The specimen sequenced was PBMCs or T cells enriched from blood (not recorded which). The V call is TRBV3-1 (or the pseudogene TRBV3-2), the J call TRBJ2-1, with D perhaps matching TRBD2 (5 bases). CDR3 residues: CASSLISRGNEQFF. In DNA form, the CDR3 reads TGTGCCAGCAGCCTGATATCCCGCGGGAATGAGCAGTTCTTC.